Listed below are T cell receptor beta chains from one sample, sequenced in a study of shared clonotypes between healthy human individuals. This table comes from immunoSEQ multiplex PCR, and its TCRdb copy is limited to in-frame clones, with some not included. Seen here are 2 million to 2.5 million clones, approximately 94% observed once, and the top ten hold 0.1% to 0.15%. Sample: naive CD4+ T cells sorted from blood. The source is a man aged 18 to 29 in good health. The CDR3 runs from the conserved cysteine through the conserved F or W. D genes are given only for firm matches. Clone size is shown for a subset of rows, as once, few, many or a class of expanded clone.

cdr3_aa cdr3_nt clone_size j_call d_call v_call
CSVGGGDRRGETQYF TGCAGCGTTGGGGGCGGAGACAGGAGGGGAGAGACCCAGTACTTC NA TRBJ2-5 NA TRBV29-1
CASSSRGGGANQPQHF TGTGCCAGCAGTTCCCGTGGGGGCGGGGCCAACCAGCCCCAGCATTTT NA TRBJ1-5 NA TRBV28
CASTPGPYEQYF TGTGCCAGCACCCCGGGGCCCTACGAGCAGTACTTC NA TRBJ2-7 NA TRBV2
CARRPGANTGELFF TGTGCCAGACGACCCGGGGCGAACACCGGGGAGCTGTTTTTT NA TRBJ2-2 NA TRBV19
CAISDDQANEQFF TGTGCCATCAGTGACGATCAGGCCAATGAGCAGTTCTTC NA TRBJ2-1 NA TRBV10-3
CASSLRPGQAHSYEQYF TGCGCCAGCAGCCTCCGCCCCGGGCAGGCGCACTCCTACGAGCAGTACTTC NA TRBJ2-7 NA TRBV5-1
CASSPRAANYGYTF TGTGCCAGTAGTCCCCGAGCCGCTAACTATGGCTACACCTTC NA TRBJ1-2 NA TRBV19
CASRLDRLNSPLHF TGTGCCAGCAGGTTAGACAGACTTAATTCACCCCTCCACTTT NA TRBJ1-6 NA TRBV28
CASSTGPNTGELFF TGTGCCAGTAGTACCGGACCAAACACCGGGGAGCTGTTTTTT NA TRBJ2-2 NA TRBV19
CSARADYEQYF TGCAGTGCCAGGGCTGACTACGAGCAGTACTTC NA TRBJ2-7 NA TRBV20-1
CASGAHESSYNSPLHF TGTGCCAGTGGGGCCCACGAAAGCTCCTATAATTCACCCCTCCACTTT NA TRBJ1-6 NA TRBV19
CASSESGENEQFF TGCGCCAGCAGTGAGAGTGGAGAGAATGAGCAGTTCTTC NA TRBJ2-1 NA TRBV10-2
CAISDGQGGADTQYF TGTGCCATCAGTGACGGACAGGGAGGTGCAGATACGCAGTATTTT NA TRBJ2-3 TRBD1 TRBV10-3
CASSISSNPNSPLHF TGTGCCAGTAGTATCTCCAGTAACCCAAATTCACCCCTCCACTTT NA TRBJ1-6 NA TRBV19
CASSLSKAGQLFF TGTGCCAGCAGCTTATCGAAAGCAGGGCAACTGTTTTTT NA TRBJ1-4 NA TRBV7-6
CASSTQGSSTDTQYF TGTGCCAGCAGTACACAGGGTTCTAGCACAGATACGCAGTATTTT NA TRBJ2-3 NA TRBV2
CASSLRTSGGATDTQYF TGTGCCAGCAGCCTCCGGACTAGCGGGGGGGCTACAGATACGCAGTATTTT NA TRBJ2-3 TRBD2 TRBV5-6
CASSLADRGLQETQYF TGTGCCAGCAGCTTAGCGGACAGGGGGCTTCAAGAGACCCAGTACTTC NA TRBJ2-5 TRBD1 TRBV7-8
CAWSVTGGVGYTF TGTGCCTGGAGTGTTACAGGGGGCGTTGGCTACACCTTC NA TRBJ1-2 TRBD1 TRBV30
CASSLVGYSSTDTQYF TGTGCCAGCAGCTTGGTGGGATATTCTAGCACAGATACGCAGTATTTT NA TRBJ2-3 NA TRBV11-2
CASSEMFGEQFF TGCGCCAGCAGTGAGATGTTCGGTGAGCAGTTCTTC NA TRBJ2-1 NA TRBV10-1
CASSSTSLRADNEQFF TGTGCCAGCAGCTCCACATCCCTGAGGGCTGACAATGAGCAGTTCTTC NA TRBJ2-1 NA TRBV11-3
CASSYFPGSYNEQFF TGTGCCAGCAGTTACTTCCCGGGCTCCTACAATGAGCAGTTCTTC NA TRBJ2-1 NA TRBV6-5
CAWSVTGGTYEQYF TGTGCCTGGAGTGTAACCGGCGGGACCTACGAGCAGTACTTC once TRBJ2-7 NA TRBV30
CASVRVGGRSLNTEAFF TGTGCCAGCGTTAGGGTAGGGGGAAGGTCATTGAACACTGAAGCTTTCTTT NA TRBJ1-1 NA TRBV2
CASSLNHGQPQHF TGTGCCAGCAGCTTAAATCACGGGCAGCCCCAGCATTTT NA TRBJ1-5 NA TRBV7-6
CASSQDDRVGETQYF TGTGCCAGCAGCCAAGACGACAGGGTTGGAGAGACCCAGTACTTC NA TRBJ2-5 TRBD1 TRBV4-2
CASSLGGGTDTQYF TGCGCCAGCAGCTTGGGCGGCGGCACAGATACGCAGTATTTT NA TRBJ2-3 NA TRBV5-1
CASSMERGTKSWGYNEQFF TGTGCCAGTAGTATGGAGCGGGGGACCAAGTCTTGGGGATACAATGAGCAGTTCTTC NA TRBJ2-1 TRBD2 TRBV19
CASSGHKLYEQYF TGTGCCAGCAGTGGACACAAGCTTTACGAGCAGTACTTC NA TRBJ2-7 NA TRBV6-1
CASSRINYGYTF TGTGCCAGTAGCAGGATTAACTATGGCTACACCTTC NA TRBJ1-2 NA TRBV19